These 16 T cell receptor beta chains were all obtained from the same sample, sequenced in a study of blood T cell repertoires in COVID-19. Profiling relied on immunoSEQ multiplex PCR, and the TCRdb table lists in-frame clones only, not all of them. The table shows over 200,000 clones, with about nine tenths occurring only once. The sequencing sample was made of peripheral blood. These receptors all come from a man of 80 years or more with acute or convalescent COVID-19.

This chain connects TRBV28 to TRBJ1-5; no definite D call. Germline V gene data show CDR1 as MDHEN and CDR2 as SYDVKM. The germline V and J ends were trimmed by 6 bases and 0 bases, with 6 bases remaining between them. The CDR3 extends over 13 amino acids. The CDR3 region has the DNA TGTGCCAGCAGCCACTATAGCAATCAGCCCCAGCATTTT. Its translation is CASSHYSNQPQHF.

This chain links TRBV27 with TRBJ2-5; D may be TRBD2 (6 bases). CDR3 size: 13 residues. Germline V gives CDR1 MNHEY, CDR2 SMNVEV (reference sequence). The V and J ends lost 6 bases and 2 bases respectively, with 10 bases between them. The CDR3 region has the DNA TGTGCCAGCAGGCGGGACTTTCAAGAGACCCAGTACTTC. This encodes CASRRDFQETQYF.

The DNA of the CDR3 is TGTGCCAGCGATACGGGACAGGGTAATCAGCCCCAGCATTTT. This encodes CASDTGQGNQPQHF. This sequence joins TRBV6-5 and TRBJ1-5; 9 nucleotides agree with TRBD1. Germline V gene data show CDR1 as MNHEY and CDR2 as SVGAGI. The J segment lost 4 bases and the V segment lost 8 bases, leaving 6 bases of the junction unmatched. The CDR3 extends over 14 amino acids.

This chain links TRBV5-8 with TRBJ2-5; 8 nucleotides line up with TRBD2. Trimming cost V 0 bases and J 1 base; bases outside gene matches: 8. Germline V CDR1 and CDR2: SGHTS, YDEGEE. CDR3 length: 17 amino acids. Here the CDR3 DNA reads TGTGCCAGCAGCTTGGGAGGGGGACTAGAGGGCCAAGAGACCCAGTACTTC. It encodes CASSLGGGLEGQETQYF.

V and J are TRBV18 and TRBJ2-3; the match to TRBD1 covers 10 bases. The V gene's germline CDR1 is KGHSH and CDR2 LQKENI. V lost 8 bases, J lost 2 bases, and 13 bases stayed unmatched. The CDR3 length is 17 residues. The CDR3: CASERQGAGATTDTQYF. The CDR3 nucleotides read TGTGCCAGCGAGAGACAGGGGGCTGGGGCCACCACAGATACGCAGTATTTT.

In its sample, this clone was seen a few times. This chain connects TRBV11-2 to TRBJ1-1, with unresolved D. V was cut by 5 bases and J by 3 bases, with 13 bases left in between. Looked up from germline, CDR1 is SGHAT and CDR2 is FQNNGV. This CDR3 is 14 amino acids long. The CDR3 loop is CASSRGRDDTEAFF. In DNA form, the CDR3 reads TGTGCCAGCAGCCGGGGTAGGGATGACACTGAAGCTTTCTTT.

This chain connects TRBV15 to TRBJ2-1; possible D gene TRBD1, 6 bases. Per the germline V gene, CDR1 is LNHNV and CDR2 is YYDKDF (reference sequence). The CDR3 has 15 residues. With 6 bases removed from V and 0 bases from J, the gap between germline ends came to 12 bases. CDR3 DNA sequence: TGTGCCACCAGTACGGTCAGGGGCTCCTACAATGAGCAGTTCTTC. Translating gives CATSTVRGSYNEQFF.

This clone was recorded once. The chain is built from TRBV27 and TRBJ2-1, with D possibly matching TRBD2 (5 bases). Germline CDR1 MNHEY, CDR2 SMNVEV (reference sequence). With 10 bases removed from V and 5 bases from J, the gap between germline ends came to 15 bases. This CDR3 comprises 13 residues. CDR3 bases: TGTGCCACCCGGGGAACTTGGGACAATGAGCAGTTCTTC. It yields the protein CATRGTWDNEQFF.

The J gene is TRBJ2-3, the V gene TRBV19; D is uncertain. Trimming took 5 bases from V and 0 from J, leaving 12 bases between them. The CDR3 covers 15 residues. Germline CDR1 and CDR2: LNHDA and SQIVND (reference sequence). The CDR3 here is CASSGRGTSTDTQYF. In DNA form, the CDR3 reads TGTGCCAGTAGTGGCCGCGGTACTAGCACAGATACGCAGTATTTT.

The chain joins TRBV7-6 to TRBJ2-3; possibly TRBD1 for D (6 bases). The germline gives CDR1 SGHVS, CDR2 FNYEAQ. The CDR3 extends over 15 amino acids. Trimming removed 4 bases from V and 4 bases from J, with 15 bases in between. CDR3 in amino acids: CASSSVRTGSDTQYF. The CDR3 DNA sequence: TGTGCCAGCAGCTCAGTCCGTACAGGGTCAGATACGCAGTATTTT.

V is TRBV3-1 (or the pseudogene TRBV3-2) and J is TRBJ2-7; TRBD2 might be the D (5 bases). The CDR3 sequence is 15 residues long. Germline V lookup: CDR1 LGHDT, CDR2 YNNKEL (reference sequence). Trimming removed 3 bases at V and 1 base at J, with 13 bases between. The CDR3, as DNA: TGTGCCAGCAGCCAGAGAGGGCGAGGGTCCTACGAGCAGTACGTC. Its translation is CASSQRGRGSYEQYV.

The chain is built from TRBV27 and TRBJ1-6; 7 nucleotides match TRBD1. The CDR3 spans 12 residues. In germline, CDR1 is MNHEY, CDR2 SMNVEV (reference sequence). The V segment lost 6 bases and the J segment 11 bases; nucleotides outside the gene matches: 4. The chain's CDR3 is CASRTGLAPLHF. CDR3 in DNA: TGTGCCAGCAGGACAGGGCTAGCACCCCTCCACTTT.

V usage is TRBV19 and J usage is TRBJ2-2, with TRBD1 as a possible D gene (5 bases). CDR3 length equals 15 residues. Germline CDR1 LNHDA, CDR2 SQIVND (reference sequence). V was cut by 5 bases and J by 4 bases, with 14 bases left in between. The CDR3 sequence is CASSPRPGITGELFF. The CDR3 DNA sequence: TGTGCCAGTAGTCCCAGACCAGGGATCACCGGGGAGCTGTTTTTT.

In its sample, this clone was seen once. The rearrangement links TRBV5-4 to TRBJ1-1; D unclear. CDR1 is SGHNT and CDR2 is YYREEE in the germline V gene (reference sequence). This CDR3 contains 11 residues. Between the trimmed V and J ends, which lost 4 bases and 1 base, there was a span of 2 bases. The CDR3 DNA follows: TGTGCCAGCAGCCGGAACACTGAAGCTTTCTTT. This sequence encodes CASSRNTEAFF.

The rearrangement joins TRBV19 to TRBJ2-2; TRBD1 matches 7 bases. CDR3 length: 15 residues. With 3 bases clipped from V and 3 bases from J, the junction kept 4 bases outside the gene matches. Germline assignment: CDR1 LNHDA and CDR2 SQIVND (reference sequence). The CDR3 sequence: CASSITGVYTGELFF. CDR3 bases: TGTGCCAGTAGTATCACAGGGGTGTACACCGGGGAGCTGTTTTTT.

The rearrangement joins TRBV7-2 to TRBJ2-2, with 7 bases aligning to TRBD1. The V segment lost 4 bases and the J segment 0 bases; nucleotides outside the gene matches: 5. The germline V gene encodes CDR1 SGHTA and CDR2 FQGNSA. This CDR3 has 16 amino acids. CDR3 DNA: TGTGCCAGCAGCTCCTGGCAGGGGGCGAACACCGGGGAGCTGTTTTTT. This codes for CASSSWQGANTGELFF.